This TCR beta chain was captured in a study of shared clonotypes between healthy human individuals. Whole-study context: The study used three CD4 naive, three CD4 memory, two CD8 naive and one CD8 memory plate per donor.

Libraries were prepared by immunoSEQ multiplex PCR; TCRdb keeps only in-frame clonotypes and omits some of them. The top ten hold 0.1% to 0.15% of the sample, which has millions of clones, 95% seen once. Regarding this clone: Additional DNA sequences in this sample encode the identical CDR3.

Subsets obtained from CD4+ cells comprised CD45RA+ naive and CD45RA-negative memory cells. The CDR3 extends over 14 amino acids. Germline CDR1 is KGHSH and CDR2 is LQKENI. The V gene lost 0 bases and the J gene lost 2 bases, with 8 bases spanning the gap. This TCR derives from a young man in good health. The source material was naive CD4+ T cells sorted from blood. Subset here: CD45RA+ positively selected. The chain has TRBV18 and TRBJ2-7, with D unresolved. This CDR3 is CASSPPGQTYEQYF. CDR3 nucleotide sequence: TGTGCCAGCTCACCACCAGGGCAGACCTACGAGCAGTACTTC.